The rows below give T cell receptor beta chains drawn from one sample of a study of shared clonotypes between healthy human individuals. Profiled with immunoSEQ multiplex PCR; TCRdb holds only in-frame clones, not every one. The data hold about 490,000 clones, with 76% observed a single time. Sequences were obtained from PBMCs. The receptors here all came from a woman between 40 and 55 years old in good health. Some clones in this sample may be carry-over from other donors' samples. CDR3s include the opening cysteine and the closing phenylalanine or tryptophan. D genes are given only for firm matches. Size tells how often a clone was seen (once, few, many) or the class of an expanded clone, and some rows leave it out.

clone_size	v_call	d_call	cdr3_length	j_call	cdr3_nt	cdr3_aa
-	TRBV7-2	-	16	TRBJ1-3	TGTGCCAGCAGCTTACTGGGCGGAGCCTCTGGAAACACCATATATTTT	CASSLLGGASGNTIYF
-	TRBV6-5	TRBD2	15	TRBJ2-7	TGTGCCAGCAGTTATTTAGCGGGAGGGCCCTACGAGCAGTACTTC	CASSYLAGGPYEQYF
once	TRBV7-9	-	16	TRBJ1-6	TGTGCCAGCGGGCCAGGTTCGGGCTCCTATAATTCACCCCTCCACTTT	CASGPGSGSYNSPLHF
once	TRBV11-2	-	15	TRBJ2-7	TGTGCCAGCAGCTTAGATTTGGGGGGATACTACGAGCAGTACTTC	CASSLDLGGYYEQYF
-	TRBV30	-	14	TRBJ2-3	TGTGCCTGGAAGAACGGGATTAGCACAGATACGCAGTATTTT	CAWKNGISTDTQYF
-	TRBV7-9	-	10	TRBJ1-1	TGTGCCAGCATGGGGGCTGAAGCTTTCTTT	CASMGAEAFF
-	TRBV18	-	13	TRBJ1-1	TGTGCCAGCTCCGGGGGGATTGGCACTGAAGCTTTCTTT	CASSGGIGTEAFF
-	TRBV19	TRBD2	19	TRBJ2-1	TGTGCCAGTAGTATACCTTTGGGCCTAGCGGGAGTTTCCTACAATGAGCAGTTCTTC	CASSIPLGLAGVSYNEQFF
-	TRBV5-5	-	16	TRBJ2-6	TGTGCCAGCAGCCTACTAACAGGGAACGGGGCCAACGTCCTGACTTTC	CASSLLTGNGANVLTF
-	TRBV7-8	-	13	TRBJ2-2	TGTGCCAGCAACCATTTGGCGAGGGGGGAGCTGTTTTTT	CASNHLARGELFF
once	TRBV28	TRBD2	14	TRBJ2-5	TGTGCCAGCAGCTCCCCAGCGGGAGGAGAGACCCAGTACTTC	CASSSPAGGETQYF
-	TRBV2	TRBD2	15	TRBJ2-1	TGTGCCAGCAGTGTAGGACTAGCGGGGACTAATGAGCAGTTCTTC	CASSVGLAGTNEQFF
many	TRBV4-3	-	13	TRBJ2-5	TGCGCCAGCAGCCAAGGGCACCAAGAGACCCAGTACTTC	CASSQGHQETQYF
few	TRBV10-3	TRBD1	14	TRBJ2-7	TGTGCCATCAGTGGGACACAGGGGATCTACGAGCAGTACTTC	CAISGTQGIYEQYF
-	TRBV6-1	-	15	TRBJ2-7	TGTGCCAGCAGTGGAGGGGGGTCACCCTCCTACGAGCAGTACTTC	CASSGGGSPSYEQYF
-	TRBV28	-	13	TRBJ2-7	TGTGCCAGCAGTTTCGACACCCCCTACGAGCAGTACTTC	CASSFDTPYEQYF
once	TRBV19	-	11	TRBJ2-7	TGTGCCAGCGACGCAGGTTACGAGCAGTACTTC	CASDAGYEQYF
-	TRBV10-3	-	12	TRBJ1-1	TGTGCCATCAGTGAGTCCACCAATCAAGCTTTCTTT	CAISESTNQAFF
-	TRBV2	-	13	TRBJ2-1	TGTGCCAGCAGCCACAAGGTCTACAATGAGCAGTTCTTC	CASSHKVYNEQFF
once	TRBV4-2	-	15	TRBJ2-1	TGTGCCAGCAGCCAACGGCTTCGACAATACAATGAGCAGTTCTTC	CASSQRLRQYNEQFF